These T cell receptor beta chains were read from a single sample in a study of CD8 T cells in Susac syndrome. In TCRdb, the immunoSEQ multiplex PCR reads were re-called with MiXCR into one record per CDR3 protein. The data contain under 150,000 distinct CDR3 sequences, approximately 95% of them seen just once; the ten biggest clones take up approximately 0.13%. Sequencing was done on a sample of CD4+ T cells from PBMCs. These receptor sequences come from a human donor with Susac syndrome. Each CDR3 is given with its conserved first and last residue. The order of the fields is D gene, V gene, J gene, CDR3 length, clone size, CDR3 protein, CDR3 DNA. A D gene is named only where the DNA matches it firmly. Clone sizes are given selectively: once, few, many, or a class where the clone is expanded.

d_call: -
v_call: TRBV20-1
j_call: TRBJ1-1
cdr3_length: 11
clone_size: -
cdr3_aa: CSAPSNTEAFF
cdr3_nt: TGCAGCGCTCCCAGTAACACTGAAGCTTTCTTT

d_call: -
v_call: TRBV13
j_call: TRBJ1-1
cdr3_length: 13
clone_size: -
cdr3_aa: CASSPRGQTEAFF
cdr3_nt: TGTGCCAGCAGCCCACGAGGACAGACTGAAGCTTTCTTT

d_call: -
v_call: TRBV11-2
j_call: TRBJ2-7
cdr3_length: 13
clone_size: -
cdr3_aa: CASRRTGRFEQYF
cdr3_nt: TGTGCCAGCAGACGTACCGGACGGTTCGAGCAGTACTTC

d_call: TRBD1
v_call: TRBV28
j_call: TRBJ2-1
cdr3_length: 15
clone_size: -
cdr3_aa: CASSPGTGDYNEQFF
cdr3_nt: TGTGCCAGCAGCCCCGGGACAGGGGACTACAATGAGCAGTTCTTC

d_call: TRBD1
v_call: TRBV12-3/TRBV12-4
j_call: TRBJ1-2
cdr3_length: 13
clone_size: -
cdr3_aa: CASSLTGSVGYTF
cdr3_nt: TGTGCCAGCAGTTTGACAGGGTCGGTTGGCTACACCTTC

d_call: TRBD1
v_call: TRBV5-4
j_call: TRBJ2-6
cdr3_length: 16
clone_size: -
cdr3_aa: CASSLGQGAGANVLTF
cdr3_nt: TGTGCCAGCAGCTTGGGCCAGGGGGCGGGGGCCAACGTCCTGACTTTC

d_call: TRBD2
v_call: TRBV28
j_call: TRBJ2-1
cdr3_length: 17
clone_size: once
cdr3_aa: CASSLFGGGASNNEQFF
cdr3_nt: TGTGCCAGCAGTTTATTCGGCGGGGGGGCCTCGAACAATGAGCAGTTCTTC

d_call: -
v_call: TRBV3-1
j_call: TRBJ1-5
cdr3_length: 12
clone_size: -
cdr3_aa: CASSQGRQPQHF
cdr3_nt: TGTGCCAGCAGCCAAGGTCGTCAGCCCCAGCATTTT

d_call: -
v_call: TRBV28
j_call: TRBJ1-5
cdr3_length: 13
clone_size: -
cdr3_aa: CASSSVSNQPQHF
cdr3_nt: TGTGCCAGCAGCTCAGTCAGCAATCAGCCCCAGCATTTT

d_call: -
v_call: TRBV6-6
j_call: TRBJ2-5
cdr3_length: 14
clone_size: -
cdr3_aa: CASSYSGREETQYF
cdr3_nt: TGTGCCAGCAGTTACTCGGGGCGGGAAGAGACCCAGTACTTC

d_call: -
v_call: TRBV12-3/TRBV12-4
j_call: TRBJ1-1
cdr3_length: 13
clone_size: -
cdr3_aa: CASSRQALKEAFF
cdr3_nt: TGTGCCAGCAGCCGACAGGCGCTCAAAGAAGCTTTCTTT

d_call: -
v_call: TRBV30
j_call: TRBJ1-5
cdr3_length: 15
clone_size: -
cdr3_aa: CAWSVGQLSNQPQHF
cdr3_nt: TGTGCCTGGAGTGTAGGGCAGCTTAGCAATCAGCCCCAGCATTTT

d_call: TRBD2
v_call: TRBV20-1
j_call: TRBJ2-1
cdr3_length: 15
clone_size: -
cdr3_aa: CSARAGLAGGGEQFF
cdr3_nt: TGCAGTGCTAGGGCCGGGCTAGCGGGGGGTGGTGAGCAGTTCTTC

d_call: -
v_call: TRBV4-1
j_call: TRBJ1-4
cdr3_length: 18
clone_size: -
cdr3_aa: CASSPRDGALPTNEKLFF
cdr3_nt: TGCGCCAGCAGCCCACGGGACGGAGCACTACCAACTAATGAAAAACTGTTTTTT

d_call: -
v_call: TRBV25-1
j_call: TRBJ2-2
cdr3_length: 13
clone_size: -
cdr3_aa: CASKISGTGELFF
cdr3_nt: TGTGCCAGCAAAATTAGCGGCACCGGGGAGCTGTTTTTT

d_call: -
v_call: TRBV28
j_call: TRBJ2-7
cdr3_length: 14
clone_size: -
cdr3_aa: CASSSGTIAYEQYF
cdr3_nt: TGTGCCAGCAGTTCTGGAACCATAGCCTACGAGCAGTACTTC

d_call: -
v_call: TRBV12-3/TRBV12-4
j_call: TRBJ2-5
cdr3_length: 13
clone_size: -
cdr3_aa: CASRGDPMRTQYF
cdr3_nt: TGTGCCAGCAGGGGGGACCCCATGCGGACCCAGTACTTC

d_call: -
v_call: TRBV25-1
j_call: TRBJ2-2
cdr3_length: 16
clone_size: once
cdr3_aa: CASSERAEVVTGELFF
cdr3_nt: TGTGCCAGCAGTGAAAGGGCCGAGGTTGTCACCGGGGAGCTGTTTTTT

d_call: -
v_call: TRBV7-8
j_call: TRBJ1-4
cdr3_length: 13
clone_size: -
cdr3_aa: CASSIRRGEKLFF
cdr3_nt: TGTGCCAGCAGCATACGACGGGGGGAAAAACTGTTTTTT

d_call: -
v_call: TRBV20-1
j_call: TRBJ1-5
cdr3_length: 9
clone_size: -
cdr3_aa: CSVNQPQHF
cdr3_nt: TGCAGTGTAAATCAGCCCCAGCATTTT

d_call: -
v_call: TRBV4-3
j_call: TRBJ2-1
cdr3_length: 17
clone_size: -
cdr3_aa: CASSQDLDSATYNEQFF
cdr3_nt: TGCGCCAGCAGCCAAGATCTGGATAGCGCTACCTACAATGAGCAGTTCTTC

d_call: -
v_call: TRBV3-1
j_call: TRBJ2-3
cdr3_length: 14
clone_size: -
cdr3_aa: CASSQAQGADTQYF
cdr3_nt: TGTGCCAGCAGCCAAGCGCAAGGGGCAGATACGCAGTATTTT

d_call: TRBD2
v_call: TRBV3-1
j_call: TRBJ2-1
cdr3_length: 17
clone_size: -
cdr3_aa: CASSQDFGRLAGSEQFF
cdr3_nt: TGTGCCAGCAGCCAAGATTTCGGTCGACTAGCGGGAAGTGAGCAGTTCTTC

d_call: TRBD1
v_call: TRBV20-1
j_call: TRBJ2-3
cdr3_length: 15
clone_size: -
cdr3_aa: CSARKGQVKADTQYF
cdr3_nt: TGCAGTGCTAGAAAGGGACAGGTTAAGGCAGATACGCAGTATTTT

d_call: -
v_call: TRBV30
j_call: TRBJ1-2
cdr3_length: 14
clone_size: -
cdr3_aa: CAWSVLGRSYGYTF
cdr3_nt: TGTGCCTGGAGTGTACTAGGCCGGAGCTATGGCTACACCTTC

d_call: -
v_call: TRBV20-1
j_call: TRBJ2-1
cdr3_length: 10
clone_size: -
cdr3_aa: CSALGHEQFF
cdr3_nt: TGCAGTGCTCTAGGGCATGAGCAGTTCTTC

d_call: -
v_call: TRBV7-3
j_call: TRBJ2-3
cdr3_length: 14
clone_size: -
cdr3_aa: CASSYRGSTDTQYF
cdr3_nt: TGTGCCAGCAGCTACCGGGGTAGCACAGATACGCAGTATTTT

d_call: -
v_call: TRBV15
j_call: TRBJ2-7
cdr3_length: 15
clone_size: -
cdr3_aa: CATSRGGRFSYEQYF
cdr3_nt: TGTGCCACCAGCAGGGGGGGGCGGTTCTCCTACGAGCAGTACTTC

d_call: -
v_call: TRBV18
j_call: TRBJ2-7
cdr3_length: 13
clone_size: once
cdr3_aa: CASSPGPEGEQYF
cdr3_nt: TGTGCCAGCTCACCAGGCCCAGAAGGCGAGCAGTACTTC

d_call: -
v_call: TRBV7-9
j_call: TRBJ1-1
cdr3_length: 14
clone_size: -
cdr3_aa: CASSLGRGNVEAFF
cdr3_nt: TGTGCCAGCAGCTTAGGTAGAGGCAATGTTGAAGCTTTCTTT

d_call: -
v_call: TRBV7-3
j_call: TRBJ1-6
cdr3_length: 16
clone_size: -
cdr3_aa: CASSLTGGRGNSPLHF
cdr3_nt: TGTGCCAGCAGCTTAACGGGGGGACGTGGTAATTCACCCCTCCACTTT

d_call: TRBD2
v_call: TRBV7-8
j_call: TRBJ2-5
cdr3_length: 14
clone_size: once
cdr3_aa: CASQAGVEQETQYF
cdr3_nt: TGTGCCAGCCAAGCGGGAGTGGAGCAAGAGACCCAGTACTTC

d_call: -
v_call: TRBV12-3/TRBV12-4
j_call: TRBJ1-5
cdr3_length: 15
clone_size: -
cdr3_aa: CASSLSGLRHQPQHF
cdr3_nt: TGTGCCAGCAGTTTGAGTGGGCTTCGGCATCAGCCCCAGCATTTT

d_call: -
v_call: TRBV13
j_call: TRBJ1-4
cdr3_length: 14
clone_size: -
cdr3_aa: CASSQARRSEKLFF
cdr3_nt: TGTGCCAGCAGCCAGGCCAGGAGGTCCGAAAAACTGTTTTTT

d_call: TRBD2
v_call: TRBV6-5
j_call: TRBJ2-2
cdr3_length: 16
clone_size: -
cdr3_aa: CASSYFLAGGSRELFF
cdr3_nt: TGTGCCAGCAGTTACTTTCTCGCGGGAGGATCCAGGGAGCTGTTTTTT

d_call: -
v_call: TRBV30
j_call: TRBJ1-1
cdr3_length: 11
clone_size: few
cdr3_aa: CAWSVNTEAFF
cdr3_nt: TGTGCCTGGAGTGTTAACACTGAAGCTTTCTTT

d_call: -
v_call: TRBV2
j_call: TRBJ2-3
cdr3_length: 13
clone_size: -
cdr3_aa: CASSVLPADTQYF
cdr3_nt: TGTGCCAGCAGCGTACTTCCTGCAGATACGCAGTATTTT

d_call: -
v_call: TRBV29-1
j_call: TRBJ2-5
cdr3_length: 14
clone_size: -
cdr3_aa: CSAKGAGTQETQYF
cdr3_nt: TGCAGCGCCAAAGGGGCGGGAACACAAGAGACCCAGTACTTC

d_call: -
v_call: TRBV4-1
j_call: TRBJ2-6
cdr3_length: 16
clone_size: -
cdr3_aa: CASSHLTEPGANVLTF
cdr3_nt: TGCGCCAGCAGCCACCTTACAGAACCTGGGGCCAACGTCCTGACTTTC

d_call: -
v_call: TRBV5-1
j_call: TRBJ1-1
cdr3_length: 13
clone_size: -
cdr3_aa: CASSLEPYTEAFF
cdr3_nt: TGCGCCAGCAGCTTGGAACCGTACACTGAAGCTTTCTTT

d_call: -
v_call: TRBV28
j_call: TRBJ2-5
cdr3_length: 12
clone_size: -
cdr3_aa: CASSKLEPRQYF
cdr3_nt: TGTGCCAGCAGTAAGCTAGAGCCACGACAGTACTTC

d_call: TRBD2
v_call: TRBV9
j_call: TRBJ2-1
cdr3_length: 15
clone_size: -
cdr3_aa: CASSVVGLAINEQFF
cdr3_nt: TGTGCCAGCAGCGTAGTGGGACTAGCGATCAATGAGCAGTTCTTC

d_call: -
v_call: TRBV11-2
j_call: TRBJ2-1
cdr3_length: 16
clone_size: -
cdr3_aa: CASSLVRGTTYNEQFF
cdr3_nt: TGTGCCAGCAGCTTAGTCCGGGGGACAACCTACAATGAGCAGTTCTTC

d_call: -
v_call: TRBV7-2
j_call: TRBJ2-1
cdr3_length: 15
clone_size: -
cdr3_aa: CASSHGPATYNEQFF
cdr3_nt: TGTGCCAGCAGCCACGGCCCCGCGACATACAATGAGCAGTTCTTC

d_call: TRBD2
v_call: TRBV20-1
j_call: TRBJ2-2
cdr3_length: 16
clone_size: -
cdr3_aa: CSARDSRLAGTGELFF
cdr3_nt: TGCAGTGCTAGAGATTCACGCCTAGCGGGAACCGGGGAGCTGTTTTTT

d_call: TRBD1
v_call: TRBV6-5
j_call: TRBJ2-4
cdr3_length: 14
clone_size: -
cdr3_aa: CASSYGTAKNIQYF
cdr3_nt: TGTGCCAGCAGTTACGGGACAGCAAAAAACATTCAGTACTTC

d_call: TRBD1
v_call: TRBV6-2/TRBV6-3
j_call: TRBJ2-7
cdr3_length: 11
clone_size: -
cdr3_aa: CASSLGTGEYF
cdr3_nt: TGTGCCAGCAGTCTCGGGACAGGGGAGTACTTC

d_call: -
v_call: TRBV27
j_call: TRBJ2-3
cdr3_length: 14
clone_size: -
cdr3_aa: CASSLGGFTDTQYF
cdr3_nt: TGTGCCAGCAGTTTAGGCGGGTTCACAGATACGCAGTATTTT

d_call: -
v_call: TRBV19
j_call: TRBJ1-1
cdr3_length: 14
clone_size: -
cdr3_aa: CASSYDSGGTEAFF
cdr3_nt: TGTGCCAGTAGTTATGATTCGGGGGGCACTGAAGCTTTCTTT

d_call: -
v_call: TRBV30
j_call: TRBJ1-4
cdr3_length: 11
clone_size: -
cdr3_aa: CAWRFKEKLFF
cdr3_nt: TGTGCCTGGCGATTCAAGGAAAAACTGTTTTTT

d_call: -
v_call: TRBV2
j_call: TRBJ2-7
cdr3_length: 15
clone_size: -
cdr3_aa: CASSEAHASRSEQYF
cdr3_nt: TGTGCCAGCAGTGAAGCGCATGCGTCCCGATCGGAGCAGTACTTC

d_call: -
v_call: TRBV29-1
j_call: TRBJ2-3
cdr3_length: 10
clone_size: -
cdr3_aa: CSVGRDAQYF
cdr3_nt: TGCAGCGTTGGACGAGACGCGCAGTATTTT

d_call: TRBD1
v_call: TRBV12-3/TRBV12-4
j_call: TRBJ1-1
cdr3_length: 14
clone_size: -
cdr3_aa: CASSLTGVGTEAFF
cdr3_nt: TGTGCCAGCAGCCTAACAGGGGTAGGCACTGAAGCTTTCTTT

d_call: -
v_call: TRBV7-3
j_call: TRBJ2-3
cdr3_length: 14
clone_size: -
cdr3_aa: CASSVTAGLDTQYF
cdr3_nt: TGTGCCAGCAGCGTCACTGCTGGTCTTGATACGCAGTATTTT

d_call: -
v_call: TRBV10-3
j_call: TRBJ2-6
cdr3_length: 15
clone_size: -
cdr3_aa: CAISEQVSGANVLTF
cdr3_nt: TGTGCCATCAGTGAGCAGGTCTCTGGGGCCAACGTCCTGACTTTC

d_call: -
v_call: TRBV4-1
j_call: TRBJ1-6
cdr3_length: 16
clone_size: -
cdr3_aa: CASSQDWRAGNSPLHF
cdr3_nt: TGCGCCAGCAGCCAAGATTGGCGGGCTGGGAATTCACCCCTCCACTTT

d_call: TRBD1
v_call: TRBV15
j_call: TRBJ2-7
cdr3_length: 11
clone_size: -
cdr3_aa: CATRTGREQYF
cdr3_nt: TGTGCCACCAGGACAGGGCGAGAGCAGTACTTC

d_call: -
v_call: TRBV1
j_call: TRBJ1-4
cdr3_length: 18
clone_size: -
cdr3_aa: CTSSQLGGGEVDHEKLFF
cdr3_nt: TGCACCAGCAGCCAGTTAGGTGGGGGCGAAGTGGACCATGAAAAACTGTTTTTT

d_call: -
v_call: TRBV29-1
j_call: TRBJ1-2
cdr3_length: 13
clone_size: -
cdr3_aa: CSVGRGPNYGYTF
cdr3_nt: TGCAGCGTTGGCAGGGGACCTAACTATGGCTACACCTTC